These T cell receptor beta chains were read from a single sample in a study of cytomegalovirus exposure and HLA in healthy donors. Assay: immunoSEQ multiplex PCR; the TCRdb copy retains only in-frame clones and omits some. The sample lists 200,000 to 300,000 clones; 85% to 90% were seen once. The sequencing input was PBMCs. Receptors were obtained from a man younger than 30 in good health and CMV-seronegative. Both conserved end residues are part of each CDR3. The D gene is left open where the match is weak. Clone sizes are given selectively: once, few, many, or a class where the clone is expanded.

>TRBV16|TRBJ2-1|-|-
TGTGCCAGCAGCCAAAGTGCTAGCATAAAGGTTAATGAGCAGTTCTTC
CASSQSASIKVNEQFF
>TRBV25-1|TRBJ1-1|-|-
TGTGCCAGCAGTGACCGGGGTGACACTGAAGCTTTCTTT
CASSDRGDTEAFF
>TRBV21-1|TRBJ2-7|-|-
TGTGCCAGCAGCAGGATGGGACAAGGAACCTACGAGCAGTACTTC
CASSRMGQGTYEQYF
>TRBV6-5|TRBJ2-7|-|TRBD1
TGTGCCAGCAGGCCAGAGACAGGGTGGGGCGAGCAGTACTTC
CASRPETGWGEQYF
>TRBV5-1|TRBJ2-1|-|-
TGCGCCAGCAGCCGGCAGGGGAGCTCCTACAATGAGCAGTTCTTC
CASSRQGSSYNEQFF
>TRBV27|TRBJ2-7|-|TRBD2
TGTGCCAGCAGTCTCTCCGGGAGGCGGGACTACGAGCAGTACTTC
CASSLSGRRDYEQYF
>TRBV5-4|TRBJ1-4|-|-
TGTGCCAGCAGCTTGGTAACCGGGTCGTCTGAAAAACTGTTTTTT
CASSLVTGSSEKLFF
>TRBV5-6|TRBJ2-7|-|-
TGTGCCAGCGGGCGGGCAGGAATCTTGGAGCAGTACTTC
CASGRAGILEQYF
>TRBV28|TRBJ1-5|-|-
TGTGCCAGCAGCCCTCCGGCAGTCCAGGTCCAGCATTTT
CASSPPAVQVQHF
>TRBV2|TRBJ1-1|-|TRBD1
TGTGCCAGCAGCCACTACACAGGGGACACTGAAGCTTTCTTT
CASSHYTGDTEAFF
>TRBV11-2|TRBJ2-5|-|-
TGTGCCAGCAGCGAACTTATCCTAGCGAACCAAGAGACCCAGTACTTC
CASSELILANQETQYF
>TRBV7-8|TRBJ1-1|-|-
TGTGCCAGCAGCTTAGCGTCTGGGGTTAGGGGCACTGAAGCTTTCTTT
CASSLASGVRGTEAFF
>TRBV19|TRBJ1-2|-|TRBD1
TGTGCCAGTACCCACGACAGGGTAGGTGGCTACACCTTC
CASTHDRVGGYTF
>TRBV29-1|TRBJ1-1|-|-
TGCAGCGCCGAGGCCAAAGAAGCTTTCTTT
CSAEAKEAFF
>TRBV25-1|TRBJ1-2|few|TRBD1
TGTGCCAGCAGTCGGGACAGGGACTACCTCTTC
CASSRDRDYLF
>TRBV27|TRBJ1-1|-|-
TGTGCCAGCAGTTCAGGACAGCTTTACACTGAAGCTTTCTTT
CASSSGQLYTEAFF
>TRBV6-5|TRBJ2-7|few|-
TGTGCCAGCAGTTACTCGAGGGGGTACGAGCAGTACTTC
CASSYSRGYEQYF
>TRBV4-3|TRBJ2-1|-|-
TGCGCCAGCAGCCAAGTAGGGGCTACTGAGCAGTTCTTC
CASSQVGATEQFF
>TRBV5-1|TRBJ2-5|-|-
TGCGCCAGCAGCTTCGACAGGGAGACCCAGTACTTC
CASSFDRETQYF
>TRBV9|TRBJ2-3|-|TRBD2
TGTGCCAGCAGCGTCGGGACTAGCGGGGGGCAAGATACGCAGTATTTT
CASSVGTSGGQDTQYF
>TRBV28|TRBJ1-1|-|-
TGTGCCAGCAGGAAACAGGCGAAGAACACTGAAGCTTTCTTT
CASRKQAKNTEAFF
>TRBV29-1|TRBJ2-1|-|-
TGCAGCGTACGGGGGGCTGCCTACAATGAGCAGTTCTTC
CSVRGAAYNEQFF
>TRBV28|TRBJ2-2|-|-
TGTGCCAGCAGTTCACAGGGAATCCGAACCGGGGAGCTGTTTTTT
CASSSQGIRTGELFF
>TRBV7-9|TRBJ1-1|-|-
TGTGCCAGCAGAGATAGGACAGCGAACACTGAAGCTTTCTTT
CASRDRTANTEAFF
>TRBV5-5|TRBJ2-1|-|TRBD1
TGTGCCAGCACCCAGGACAGGGGGAATTGGGGCAATGAGCAGTTCTTC
CASTQDRGNWGNEQFF
>TRBV7-3|TRBJ2-5|-|TRBD1
TGTGCCAGCAGCTTAAGCGGCAGGGGGCGAGGGGAGACCCAGTACTTC
CASSLSGRGRGETQYF
>TRBV27|TRBJ2-3|-|TRBD1
TGTGCCAGCAGTCTACAGGGGCGGGGCACAGATACGCAGTATTTT
CASSLQGRGTDTQYF
>TRBV6-6|TRBJ1-6|few|-
TGTGCCAGCAGGGGAGTTGCGGGGGATAATTCACCCCTCCACTTT
CASRGVAGDNSPLHF
>TRBV7-9|TRBJ1-1|-|-
TGTGCCAGCAGCTTATTCAGGGAAGGGACTGAAGCTTTCTTT
CASSLFREGTEAFF
>TRBV7-9|TRBJ2-7|-|-
TGTGCCAGCAGCTTAGGTGAGCGATCCTACGAGCAGTACTTC
CASSLGERSYEQYF
>TRBV29-1|TRBJ2-1|-|TRBD2
TGCAGCGTTTCAGGGACTAGCGTGTACAATGAGCAGTTCTTC
CSVSGTSVYNEQFF
>TRBV10-3|TRBJ2-5|-|TRBD1
TGTGCCATCAGTGGACCAGGGGGCCTAGAGACCCAGTACTTC
CAISGPGGLETQYF
>TRBV27|TRBJ2-6|-|TRBD1
TGTGCCAGCAGTTTATCCGGACAGGTTGGATGGGCCAACGTCCTGACTTTC
CASSLSGQVGWANVLTF
>TRBV6-5|TRBJ2-1|-|TRBD2
TGTGCCAGCAGTTACCGAGCGGGAGAGTTCTACAATGAGCAGTTCTTC
CASSYRAGEFYNEQFF
>TRBV4-1|TRBJ1-5|-|-
TGCGCCAGCAAAGGACTAGGCCGCAATCAGCCCCAGCATTTT
CASKGLGRNQPQHF
>TRBV7-2|TRBJ1-2|-|-
TGTGCCAGCAGCTTTTCAGACTATGGCTACACCTTC
CASSFSDYGYTF
>TRBV9|TRBJ1-2|-|-
TGTGCCAGCAGCGTAGGAGCGGGGTTGACCTCGATTGAGTATGGCTACACCTTC
CASSVGAGLTSIEYGYTF
>TRBV7-8|TRBJ2-5|-|-
TGTGCCAGCAGCTTAGTAGGGAGGGAGACCCAGTACTTC
CASSLVGRETQYF
>TRBV5-1|TRBJ2-6|-|-
TGCGCCAGCAGCTTGAGCGGGTGTTGCTCTGGGGCCAACGTCCTGACTTTC
CASSLSGCCSGANVLTF
>TRBV27|TRBJ2-5|once|TRBD2
TGTGCCAGCAGTTACGCGGGAGGGAGGGAGACCCAGTACTTC
CASSYAGGRETQYF
>TRBV6-5|TRBJ2-1|-|TRBD2
TGTGCCAGCAGGATGGGCGGGAGCGTCGATGAGCAGTTCTTC
CASRMGGSVDEQFF
>TRBV4-3|TRBJ2-3|-|TRBD1
TGCGCCAGCAGCCAAGGGGACAGTTTCCTTCGCACAGATACGCAGTATTTT
CASSQGDSFLRTDTQYF
>TRBV5-6|TRBJ1-4|once|TRBD1
TGTGCCAGCAGCTTTGGTGGACAGGGAGCAACTAATGAAAAACTGTTTTTT
CASSFGGQGATNEKLFF
>TRBV7-9|TRBJ1-6|-|-
TGTGCCAGCAGCCCCTCCCTTTCACCCCTCCACTTT
CASSPSLSPLHF
>TRBV29-1|TRBJ1-1|-|-
TGCAGCGTTGAAGATGTTACAGGCAAAGCTTTCTTT
CSVEDVTGKAFF
>TRBV7-8|TRBJ2-1|-|TRBD2
TGTGCCAGCAGCCAGAGCGGGGGAGACCAGTTCTTC
CASSQSGGDQFF
>TRBV4-1|TRBJ1-6|-|-
TGCGCCAGCAGCCAAACACAGGTGTCGAGTAATTCACCCCTCCACTTT
CASSQTQVSSNSPLHF
>TRBV2|TRBJ2-7|-|-
TGTGCCAGCAGTGATCCCCTTGACAGTTTAGTCTACGAGCAGTACTTC
CASSDPLDSLVYEQYF
>TRBV28|TRBJ1-2|-|-
TGTGCCACCAGTTTACGTGACTATGGCTACACCTTC
CATSLRDYGYTF
>TRBV7-2|TRBJ2-3|-|TRBD2
TGTGCCAGCAGCCGAGGGGCGGGGGTCTTCACAGATACGCAGTATTTT
CASSRGAGVFTDTQYF
>TRBV29-1|TRBJ1-1|few|-
TGCAGCGGTCGACAGACGAACACTGAAGCTTTCTTT
CSGRQTNTEAFF
>TRBV25-1|TRBJ2-5|-|TRBD1
TGTGCCAGCACACTTCGACAGGGGGTTAGTTTGGTGGAGACCCAGTACTTC
CASTLRQGVSLVETQYF
>TRBV4-3|TRBJ2-2|-|-
TGCGCCAGCAGCCAAGAGGAGGGAAGCGAGGAGCTGTTTTTT
CASSQEEGSEELFF
>TRBV20-1|TRBJ2-1|once|-
TGCAGTGCTAGCTCGAATGAGCAGTTCTTC
CSASSNEQFF